The next 26 T cell receptor beta chains were all read from a single sample in a study of beta chain features in type 1 diabetes. Sequenced material consisted of expressed TCRB transcripts (all of the isolated RNA was reverse transcribed). Data came from immunoSEQ multiplex PCR; TCRdb stores just in-frame clones and leaves some out. The sample has 300,000 to 400,000 clones; about 11% are singletons. The sequenced sample consisted of naive CD4+ T cells from blood. These receptors originate from a woman in her twenties or thirties in good health.

The genes are TRBV7-2 and TRBJ2-3; 7 nucleotides agree with TRBD2. V gave up 1 base and J gave up 8 bases; unmatched junction bases: 9. In germline, CDR1 is SGHTA, CDR2 FQGNSA. This CDR3 spans 15 amino acids. The CDR3 coding sequence is TGTGCCAGCAGCTTAGACGGGACTATCCGTGGTACGCAGTATTTT. This gives the protein CASSLDGTIRGTQYF.

V usage is TRBV7-9 and J usage is TRBJ1-1; the D gene is possibly TRBD1 (5 bases). V was trimmed by 3 bases and J by 7 bases, leaving 9 bases between them. Germline V gene lookup returns CDR1 SEHNR and CDR2 FQNEAQ (reference sequence). There are 12 residues in the CDR3. As DNA, the CDR3 is TGTGCCAGCAGCTTGAGGACAAGTGAAGCTTTCTTT. Translating it yields CASSLRTSEAFF.

About this clone: One end of the junction fails to match germline, which may point to a read error. The genes are TRBV6-5 and TRBJ2-7; possible D gene TRBD2, 6 bases. Germline V CDR1 and CDR2: MNHEY, SVGAGI. CDR3 length: 13 amino acids. CDR3 residues: CASKGSGTYEQYF. CDR3 coding DNA: TGTGCAAGCAAGGGTAGCGGAACCTACGAGCAGTACTTC.

This clone was seen more than once but under ten times. The rearrangement joins TRBV18 to TRBJ2-1, with D maybe TRBD2 (6 bases). V was clipped by 3 bases and J by 2 bases, with 11 bases between them. This CDR3 has 15 amino acids. Germline V gives CDR1 KGHSH, CDR2 LQKENI. The CDR3 is CASSPGRGPYNEQFF. The CDR3 DNA reads TGTGCCAGCTCACCGGGGCGGGGTCCCTACAATGAGCAGTTCTTC.

The chain couples TRBV5-1 to TRBJ1-5, with D possibly matching TRBD1 (5 bases). Germline CDR1 is SGHRS and CDR2 is YFSETQ. This CDR3 contains 15 residues. Deletions cut 0 bases from V and 6 bases from J, with 13 bases between. The CDR3 DNA is TGCGCCAGCAGCTTGGGGCCAGGGTCCGGTCAGCCCCAGCATTTT. Protein sequence: CASSLGPGSGQPQHF.

The sample holds a few counts of this clone. V usage is TRBV10-3 and J usage is TRBJ1-2; D ambiguous. The ends were cut back, 2 bases at V and 5 bases at J, with 9 bases in the middle. The germline CDR1 and CDR2 sequences are ENHRY and SYGVKD. The CDR3 sequence is 13 residues long. CDR3 nucleotide sequence: TGTGCCATCAGTGAGAGAGGGTTTTATGGCTACACCTTC. Its protein is CAISERGFYGYTF.

This clone was observed a few times. The chain combines TRBV4-3 with TRBJ1-1, with D perhaps TRBD1 (6 bases). Looked up from germline, CDR1 is LGHNA and CDR2 is YSLEER. The CDR3 length is 15 residues. Trimming took 1 base from V and 0 from J, leaving 9 bases between them. This CDR3 is CASSQGQGMNTEAFF. CDR3 DNA: TGCGCCAGCAGCCAAGGTCAGGGGATGAACACTGAAGCTTTCTTT.

This clone was seen a handful of times. The chain carries TRBV7-2 and TRBJ2-3, with 7 bases fitting TRBD2. After removal of 1 base from V and 2 bases from J, the junction contained 9 bases not matched to a gene. The CDR3 has 17 amino acids. CDR1 is SGHTA, CDR2 FQGNSA, per germline. The CDR3 bases are TGTGCCAGCAGCTTAGATTGGCCTAGCGGATACACAGATACGCAGTATTTT. It translates to CASSLDWPSGYTDTQYF. Variable domain in full (rest from reference TRBV7-2 and TRBJ2-3): GAGVSQSPSNKVTEKGKDVELRCDPISGHTALYWYRQSLGQGLEFLIYFQGNSAPDKSGLPSDRFSAERTGGSVSTLTIQRTQQEDSAVYLCASSLDWPSGYTDTQYFGPGTRLTVL.

The chain links TRBV11-3 to TRBJ1-1, with D hard to call. V lost 2 bases, J lost 5 bases, and 9 bases lay in between. Germline assignment: CDR1 SGHNT and CDR2 YENEEA. The CDR3 runs 13 residues. The CDR3 DNA reads as TGTGCCAGCAGCTTAACGGGTTTAACTGAAGCTTTCTTT. Translating it yields CASSLTGLTEAFF.

This clone was detected only a few times. The V call is TRBV19, the J call TRBJ1-1, with TRBD1 matching over 9 bases. This CDR3 region has 15 residues. The germline CDR1 and CDR2 sequences are LNHDA and SQIVND (reference sequence). V was pared by 4 bases and J by 8 bases, with 11 bases of the junction left unmatched. The CDR3 DNA sequence: TGTGCCAGTAGTAACCCCGGGACAGGGATCGTAGAAGCTTTCTTT. Translated: CASSNPGTGIVEAFF.

This clone has just a few counts. The V and J genes are TRBV28 and TRBJ1-2; 8 bases fit TRBD1. V gave up 6 bases and J gave up 4 bases; unmatched junction bases: 1. The CDR3 runs to 12 residues. Germline loops: CDR1 MDHEN, CDR2 SYDVKM. The CDR3 loop is CASRTGVYGYTF. The DNA of the CDR3 is TGTGCCAGCAGGACAGGGGTCTATGGCTACACCTTC.

Comment on this clone: One end of the junction fails to match germline, which may point to a read error. The sample carries other DNA sequences with the same CDR3. The chain joins TRBV9 to TRBJ2-2, with D tentatively TRBD2 (6 bases). CDR3 length equals 14 residues. Germline V CDR1 and CDR2: SGDLS, YYNGEE. The CDR3 protein is CASSVERLVGELFF. CDR3 sequence (DNA): TGTGCCAGCAGCGTAGAGAGACTAGTCGGGGAGCTATTTTTT.

This rearrangement joins TRBV28 to TRBJ2-3; tentatively, D is TRBD2 (5 bases). The V and J ends lost 4 bases and 2 bases respectively, with 13 bases between them. CDR1 is MDHEN and CDR2 is SYDVKM in the germline V gene. The CDR3 runs 15 residues. The CDR3 loop is CASSSSRGLTDTQYF. The CDR3 DNA sequence: TGTGCCAGCAGTTCCTCTCGCGGACTCACAGATACGCAGTATTTT.

This clone was observed a few times. The CDR3 loop reads CASSLAQRRNTGELFF. The CDR3 DNA follows: TGTGCCAGCAGCTTAGCGCAGCGGAGGAACACCGGGGAGCTGTTTTTT. V and J are TRBV7-2 and TRBJ2-2; TRBD2 is a possible D gene (5 bases). CDR1 and CDR2 from the germline V gene are SGHTA and FQGNSA. The V end lost 0 bases, the J end lost 1 base, and 9 bases lay between the germline ends. This CDR3 is built from 16 residues.

This chain uses TRBV7-2 with TRBJ2-7, with 13 bases aligning to TRBD2. The junction had 6 bases not matched to a gene; V was cut back by 5 bases and J by 2 bases. The germline CDR1 and CDR2 sequences are SGHTA and FQGNSA. The CDR3 is made up of 16 amino acids. CDR3 DNA: TGTGCCAGCAGCACCGCCGGGACTAGCGGGACCTACGAGCAGTACTTC. Residues: CASSTAGTSGTYEQYF.

The V and J genes are TRBV4-3 and TRBJ1-3; D gene ambiguous. The CDR3 loop spans 17 amino acids. The germline V gene has CDR1 LGHNA and CDR2 YSLEER. Trimming shortened V by 0 bases and J by 0 bases, and 12 bases separated the two germline ends. The CDR3 reads CASSQDPQVRSGNTIYF. For the CDR3, the DNA is TGCGCCAGCAGCCAAGATCCCCAGGTCCGCTCTGGAAACACCATATATTTT.

This clone was counted between two and nine times. This chain joins TRBV30 and TRBJ1-5; 7 bases line up with TRBD1. Germline trimming cut 1 base from V and 3 bases from J; bases unmatched to any gene: 3. The CDR3 totals 14 residues. CDR1 GTSNPN and CDR2 SVGIG come from the germline V gene (reference sequence). The CDR3 sequence is CAWSEGQYNQPQHF. CDR3 DNA sequence: TGTGCCTGGAGTGAGGGACAGTACAATCAGCCCCAGCATTTT.

This clone was counted only a few times. The chain recombines TRBV2 with TRBJ2-5; maybe TRBD1 (6 bases). V was trimmed by 7 bases and J by 5 bases, leaving 14 bases between them. This CDR3 is built from 13 residues. Germline values: CDR1 SNHLY, CDR2 FYNNEI. The CDR3, as DNA: TGTGCCAGCACCCTTACAGGGTTTGAGACCCAGTACTTC. Its translation is CASTLTGFETQYF.

This clone was observed a few times. The gene calls are TRBV30 and TRBJ1-2, with a tentative D call TRBD1 (6 bases). The CDR3 runs to 16 residues. V gave up 2 bases and J gave up 0 bases, with 16 bases separating them. The V gene's germline CDR1 is GTSNPN and CDR2 SVGIG (reference sequence). The CDR3: CAWSRYIRGANYGYTF. The CDR3 region has the DNA TGTGCCTGGAGTCGGTATATCAGGGGCGCTAACTATGGCTACACCTTC. Full variable domain (missing parts from reference TRBV30 and TRBJ1-2): SQTIHQWPATLVQPVGSPLSLECTVEGTSNPNLYWYRQAAGRGLQLLFYSVGIGQISSEVPQNLSASRPQDRQFILSSKKLLLSDSGFYLCAWSRYIRGANYGYTFGSGTRLTVV.

The chain carries TRBV28 and TRBJ2-5; 9 bases map to TRBD1. Germline V gives CDR1 MDHEN, CDR2 SYDVKM. This CDR3 is 14 amino acids long. Germline trimming cut 6 bases from V and 5 bases from J; bases unmatched to any gene: 7. CDR3 bases: TGTGCCAGCAGGGACAGGGGCCCCAGGGAGACCCAGTACTTC. Its translation: CASRDRGPRETQYF.

This clone was seen a handful of times. The CDR3 DNA sequence: TGTGCCAGCACCTCCGACAGGGGCTACGAGCAGTACTTC. It encodes CASTSDRGYEQYF. J is TRBJ2-7 and V is TRBV6-6; 8 nucleotides align to TRBD1. Germline loops: CDR1 MNHNY, CDR2 SVGAGI (reference sequence). The CDR3 has 13 residues. V trimming: 7 bases; J trimming: 3 bases; junction bases outside the gene matches: 5.

The chain joins TRBV18 to TRBJ2-1; TRBD2 might be the D (6 bases). Between the trimmed V and J ends, which lost 6 bases and 0 bases, there was a span of 15 bases. This CDR3 has 16 amino acids. In germline, CDR1 is KGHSH, CDR2 LQKENI. CDR3 coding DNA: TGTGCCAGCTCTCCAATAAGCGGGCTCTCCTACAATGAGCAGTTCTTC. It yields the protein CASSPISGLSYNEQFF.

DNA of the CDR3: TGTGCCAGCAGTCCCGGACAGGGGTGGGAAGAGACCCAGTACTTC. This gives the protein CASSPGQGWEETQYF. The chain combines TRBV28 with TRBJ2-5, with 9 nucleotides matching TRBD1. Germline V gene lookup returns CDR1 MDHEN and CDR2 SYDVKM. The CDR3 has 15 residues. V lost 5 bases to trimming and J lost 3 bases; unmatched junction nucleotides: 7.

The rearrangement joins TRBV18 to TRBJ2-7, with 11 bases lining up with TRBD2. In germline, CDR1 is KGHSH, CDR2 LQKENI. CDR3 size: 14 residues. The V and J ends lost 4 bases and 5 bases, in that order; junction bases with no gene match: 4. CDR3 residues: CASSLAGGPNEQYF. The CDR3 DNA reads TGTGCCAGCTCACTAGCGGGAGGGCCGAACGAGCAGTACTTC.

This clone was counted only a few times. This chain links TRBV7-2 with TRBJ1-4, with a weak D call TRBD1 (6 bases). CDR1 and CDR2 from the germline V gene are SGHTA and FQGNSA. V gave up 5 bases and J gave up 8 bases, with 12 bases separating them. The CDR3 has 13 amino acids. CDR3 protein: CASSPTGSEKLFF. In DNA form, the CDR3 reads TGTGCCAGCAGCCCGACAGGATCAGAAAAACTGTTTTTT. The variable domain in full, with the rest retrieved from reference TRBV7-2 and TRBJ1-4, is GAGVSQSPSNKVTEKGKDVELRCDPISGHTALYWYRQSLGQGLEFLIYFQGNSAPDKSGLPSDRFSAERTGGSVSTLTIQRTQQEDSAVYLCASSPTGSEKLFFGSGTQLSVL.

This clone was observed a handful of times. This chain uses TRBV7-3 with TRBJ2-3, with D perhaps TRBD2 (6 bases). The CDR3 has 17 residues. From germline, CDR1 is SGHTA and CDR2 FQGTGA. Trimming removed 5 bases at V and 2 bases at J, with 20 bases between. The CDR3 loop is CASSLLGDLWDTDTQYF. The CDR3 nucleotides are TGTGCCAGCAGCCTTCTAGGGGACTTGTGGGACACAGATACGCAGTATTTT.